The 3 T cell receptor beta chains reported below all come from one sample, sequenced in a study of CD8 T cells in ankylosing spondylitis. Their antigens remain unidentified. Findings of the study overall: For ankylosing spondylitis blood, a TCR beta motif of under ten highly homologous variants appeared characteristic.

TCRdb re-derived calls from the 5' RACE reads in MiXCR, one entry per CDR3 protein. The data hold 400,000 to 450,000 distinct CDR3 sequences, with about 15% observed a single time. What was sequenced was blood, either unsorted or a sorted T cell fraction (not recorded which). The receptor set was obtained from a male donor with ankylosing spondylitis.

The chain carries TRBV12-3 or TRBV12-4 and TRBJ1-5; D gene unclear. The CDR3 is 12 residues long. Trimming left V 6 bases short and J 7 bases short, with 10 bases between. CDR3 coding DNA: TGTGCCAGCAGCGGTCCGGGACAGCCCCAGCATTTT. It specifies CASSGPGQPQHF.

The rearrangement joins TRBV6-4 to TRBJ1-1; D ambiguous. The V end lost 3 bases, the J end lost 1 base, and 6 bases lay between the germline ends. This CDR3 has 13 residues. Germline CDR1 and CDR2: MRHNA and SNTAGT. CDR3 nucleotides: TGTGCCAGCAGTGAGATGGAGAACACTGAAGCTTTCTTT. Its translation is CASSEMENTEAFF.

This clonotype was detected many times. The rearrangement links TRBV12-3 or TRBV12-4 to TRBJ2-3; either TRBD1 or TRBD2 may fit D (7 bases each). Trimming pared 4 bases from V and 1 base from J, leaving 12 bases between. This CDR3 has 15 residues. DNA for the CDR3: TGTGCCAGCAGTTACAGGGGAGGGGGCACAGATACGCAGTATTTT. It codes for CASSYRGGGTDTQYF.